What follows are 12 T cell receptor beta chains derived from one specimen sequenced in a study of shared clonotypes between healthy human individuals. Profiled with immunoSEQ multiplex PCR; TCRdb holds only in-frame clones, not every one. The sample carries some 1,100,000 clones, approximately 78% recorded once. The sequencing input was memory CD4+ T cells from PBMCs. Described subset: CD45RA-negative fraction. The receptors stem from a man younger than 30 in good health. Some clones in this sample may be carry-over from other donors' samples.

The chain is built from TRBV2 and TRBJ2-1; D is unclear. This CDR3 is built from 15 residues. Per the germline V gene, CDR1 is SNHLY and CDR2 is FYNNEI. Trimming left V 3 bases short and J 2 bases short, with 11 bases between. The chain's CDR3 is CASSDEAVTYNEQFF. As DNA, the CDR3 is TGTGCCAGCAGTGATGAGGCAGTGACCTACAATGAGCAGTTCTTC.

The chain joins TRBV27 to TRBJ2-7, with D possibly TRBD2 on 5 matching bases. The CDR3 length is 15 residues. V dropped 5 bases and J dropped 3 bases, with 17 bases sitting between them. The germline V gene encodes CDR1 MNHEY and CDR2 SMNVEV (reference sequence). CDR3 protein: CASSPIRGFDYEQYF. The DNA for the CDR3 is TGTGCCAGCAGTCCAATACGGGGTTTCGACTACGAGCAGTACTTC.

The V gene is TRBV28, the J gene TRBJ1-5, with TRBD1 matching 9 bases. Germline trimming cut 6 bases from V and 3 bases from J; bases unmatched to any gene: 9. This CDR3 region has 16 residues. CDR1 is MDHEN, CDR2 SYDVKM, per germline. CDR3 nucleotides: TGTGCCAGCAGACCATGGACAGGGGTGGTCAATCAGCCCCAGCATTTT. This encodes CASRPWTGVVNQPQHF.

The V call is TRBV19, the J call TRBJ1-1, with D possibly matching TRBD1 (5 bases). CDR3 length equals 16 residues. The germline V gene encodes CDR1 LNHDA and CDR2 SQIVND (reference sequence). Trimming left V 6 bases short and J 0 bases short, with 17 bases between. This CDR3 is CASSLEYRSMNTEAFF. The CDR3 DNA reads TGTGCCAGTAGCCTTGAATACAGGAGTATGAACACTGAAGCTTTCTTT.

The chain uses TRBV25-1 and TRBJ2-2; possibly TRBD2 for D (6 bases). The CDR3 contains 14 residues. Germline values: CDR1 MGHDK, CDR2 SYGVNS. Trimming took 3 bases from V and 5 from J, leaving 10 bases between them. The CDR3 region is CASSDGGRTGELFF. The CDR3 DNA follows: TGTGCCAGCAGTGACGGGGGACGTACCGGGGAGCTGTTTTTT.

This clone appeared once. This sample includes further DNA sequences coding for the same CDR3. The chain combines TRBV29-1 with TRBJ2-3; D is unclear. The germline CDR1 and CDR2 sequences are SQVTM and ANQGSEA. The V gene lost 8 bases and the J gene lost 3 bases, with 0 bases spanning the gap. The CDR3 contains 8 residues. In nucleotides, the CDR3 is TGCAGCACAGATACGCAGTATTTT. This sequence encodes CSTDTQYF.

This chain links TRBV10-3 with TRBJ1-4; 7 bases match TRBD1. After removal of 4 bases from V and 6 bases from J, the junction contained 5 bases not matched to a gene. Per germline, CDR1 ENHRY and CDR2 SYGVKD. The CDR3 has 14 residues. The CDR3 sequence is CAISARTGDEKLFF. CDR3 bases: TGTGCCATCAGTGCGAGAACAGGGGATGAAAAACTGTTTTTT.

This clone appeared a single time. The chain carries TRBV21-1 and TRBJ2-2; the table's TRBD2 call for D was not verified on the DNA. TRBV21-1 has pseudogene status. CDR3 length: 15 residues. In nucleotides, the CDR3 is TGTGCCACCGAGAAGGCGGGGGGCCAGGGCGGGGAGCTGTTTTTT. It translates to CATEKAGGQGGELFF.

This chain joins TRBV5-6 and TRBJ1-5; the D gene is possibly TRBD1 (5 bases). Germline-derived CDR1 and CDR2 are SGHDT and YYEEEE. The CDR3 spans 15 residues. Trimming removed 4 bases at V and 7 bases at J, with 18 bases between. The CDR3 spells CASSTDLQGGQPQHF. The CDR3, as DNA: TGTGCCAGCAGCACGGATTTGCAGGGCGGGCAGCCCCAGCATTTT. Drawing the rest from reference TRBV5-6 and TRBJ1-5, the complete variable domain is DAGVTQSPTHLIKTRGQQVTLRCSPKSGHDTVSWYQQALGQGPQFIFQYYEEEERQRGNFPDRFSGHQFPNYSSELNVNALLLGDSALYLCASSTDLQGGQPQHFGDGTRLSIL.

The chain employs TRBV7-2 and TRBJ2-7; 8 positions agree with TRBD1. With 0 bases clipped from V and 2 bases from J, the junction kept 3 bases outside the gene matches. Germline CDR1 and CDR2: SGHTA and FQGNSA. This CDR3 is 15 amino acids long. CDR3 sequence reads: CASSLATGEAYEQYF. Here the CDR3 DNA reads TGTGCCAGCAGCTTAGCGACAGGGGAGGCCTACGAGCAGTACTTC.

Only a few counts were recorded for this clone. CDR3 DNA: TGTGCCAGTAGGAAGGAAGGCATTCCGGAAGCTTTCTTT. This encodes CASRKEGIPEAFF. The rearrangement joins TRBV19 to TRBJ1-1; D not certain. Trimming removed 6 bases from V and 8 bases from J, with 16 bases in between. In germline, CDR1 is LNHDA, CDR2 SQIVND (reference sequence). The CDR3 covers 13 residues.

This clone was recorded once. This chain links TRBV28 with TRBJ1-1; D not certain. CDR3 length: 14 amino acids. The V end lost 6 bases, the J end lost 4 bases, and 15 bases lay between the germline ends. Per germline, CDR1 MDHEN and CDR2 SYDVKM. As DNA, the CDR3 is TGTGCCAGCAGATCACAATTAAGAGGCACTGAAGCTTTCTTT. Translated, it gives CASRSQLRGTEAFF.